This T cell receptor beta chain is drawn from a study of OX40 agonist ivuxolimab in advanced cancers. Assay used: immunoSEQ multiplex PCR; TCRdb lists only in-frame clones, some missing. The table shows about 100,000 clones, with about four fifths occurring only once. Germline V gene data show CDR1 as MGHRA and CDR2 as YSYEKL. The CDR3 extends over 16 amino acids. V dropped 0 bases and J dropped 0 bases, with 11 bases sitting between them. This chain connects TRBV4-1 to TRBJ1-1; D is possibly TRBD1 (6 bases). The source material was CD4+ or CD8+ T cells sorted from blood, sampled in a trial of the OX40 agonist ivuxolimab. The source of this sequence is an adult with an advanced solid tumor such as melanoma, head and neck, liver or kidney cancer. CDR3 loop: CASSQDVAGVNTEAFF. The DNA of the CDR3 is TGCGCCAGCAGCCAAGATGTGGCAGGGGTGAACACTGAAGCTTTCTTT.